This paragraph reports one TCR beta chain. Its antigen is unknown. This sample stems from a study of OX40 agonist ivuxolimab in advanced cancers. Study in general: Each dose-escalation patient presented with hepatocellular carcinoma, melanoma, renal cell or head and neck cancer.

Notes on the study in general: There was clonal expansion of CD4+ and CD8+ blood T cells by week 6 at 0.1 to 3.0 mg/kg. CD8+ T cells showed, on average, more clonal expansion than CD4+ cells.

Systemic immunosuppression or a history of autoimmune disease excluded patients. Sequenced by immunoSEQ multiplex PCR; TCRdb stores in-frame clones only, minus some. The data show tens of thousands of clones, about 89% seen once. This CDR3 has 13 residues. V was trimmed by 2 bases and J by 3 bases, leaving 7 bases between them. Germline CDR1 reads MDHEN; CDR2 reads SYDVKM. The chain links TRBV28 to TRBJ1-2; D call uncertain. The sample here was CD4+ or CD8+ T cells sorted from blood, taken in a trial of the OX40 agonist ivuxolimab. This sequence was found in an adult with an advanced solid tumor such as melanoma, head and neck, liver or kidney cancer. The CDR3 coding sequence is TGTGCCAGCAGTTTAGCAGGCTACTATGGCTACACCTTC. This gives the protein CASSLAGYYGYTF.